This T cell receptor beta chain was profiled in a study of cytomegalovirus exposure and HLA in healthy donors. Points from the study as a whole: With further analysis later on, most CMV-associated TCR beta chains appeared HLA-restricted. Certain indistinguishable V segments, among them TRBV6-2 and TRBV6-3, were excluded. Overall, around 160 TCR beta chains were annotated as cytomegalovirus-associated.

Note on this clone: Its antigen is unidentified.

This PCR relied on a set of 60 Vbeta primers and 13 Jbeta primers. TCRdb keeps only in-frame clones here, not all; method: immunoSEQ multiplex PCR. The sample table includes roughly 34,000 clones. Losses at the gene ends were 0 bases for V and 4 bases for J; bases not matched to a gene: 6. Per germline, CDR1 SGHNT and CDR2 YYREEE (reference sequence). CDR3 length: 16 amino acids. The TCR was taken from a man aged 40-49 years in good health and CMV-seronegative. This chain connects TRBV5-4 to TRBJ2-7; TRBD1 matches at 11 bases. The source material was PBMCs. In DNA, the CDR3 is TGTGCCAGCAGCTTGGGGGGACAGGGGGGCTTATACGAGCAGTACTTC. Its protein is CASSLGGQGGLYEQYF. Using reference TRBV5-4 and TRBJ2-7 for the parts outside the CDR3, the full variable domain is ETGVTQSPTHLIKTRGQQVTLRCSSQSGHNTVSWYQQALGQGPQFIFQYYREEENGRGNFPPRFSGLQFPNYSSELNVNALELDDSALYLCASSLGGQGGLYEQYFGPGTRLTVT.